What follows are 5 T cell receptor beta chains derived from one specimen sequenced in a study of cytomegalovirus exposure and HLA in healthy donors. Vbeta (60) and Jbeta (13) primers were used in the PCR. Only in-frame clones appear in the TCRdb table, and some are missing; sequencing was by immunoSEQ multiplex PCR. This sample has more than 150,000 clones, with around 83% found just once. Sequencing used PBMCs. The receptors here all came from a woman under 30 in good health and CMV-seronegative.

The rearrangement uses TRBV9 and TRBJ1-2; D might be TRBD1 (6 bases). This CDR3 has 13 amino acids. The germline CDR1 and CDR2 sequences are SGDLS and YYNGEE. V dropped 4 bases and J dropped 6 bases, with 13 bases sitting between them. The CDR3 spells CASSPQGSDGYTF. CDR3 sequence (DNA): TGTGCCAGCAGCCCACAGGGTTCGGATGGCTACACCTTC.

The chain is built from TRBV7-8 and TRBJ1-1; 8 nucleotides align to TRBD1. V gave up 4 bases and J gave up 1 base; unmatched junction bases: 8. The CDR3 runs to 16 residues. Germline loops: CDR1 SGHVS, CDR2 FQNEAQ. CDR3 in amino acids: CASSYLPGQANTEAFF. The CDR3 region has the DNA TGTGCCAGCAGCTACTTGCCGGGACAGGCGAACACTGAAGCTTTCTTT.

The chain uses TRBV21-1 and TRBJ2-5; whether TRBD2, the table's D call, matches the DNA was not checked. TRBV21-1 is listed as a pseudogene. The CDR3 is made up of 16 amino acids. The CDR3 sequence: CASSKLLVGGGETQYF. DNA of the CDR3: TGTGCCAGCAGCAAGCTATTGGTCGGGGGAGGAGAGACCCAGTACTTC.

This chain connects TRBV6-5 to TRBJ2-5, with D maybe TRBD2 (6 bases). Trimming took 6 bases from V and 4 from J, leaving 18 bases between them. The germline CDR1 and CDR2 sequences are MNHEY and SVGAGI. CDR3 length: 15 amino acids. The DNA of the CDR3 is TGTGCCAGCAGCCCCCCGGGGGTAAACCGAGAGACCCAGTACTTC. It is translated as CASSPPGVNRETQYF.

Only one count was recorded for this clone. The chain links TRBV10-3 to TRBJ2-1; D is unresolved. Germline V gives CDR1 ENHRY, CDR2 SYGVKD. There are 13 residues in the CDR3. Between the trimmed V and J ends, which lost 6 bases and 4 bases, there was a span of 10 bases. This CDR3 is CAIRAEEYNEQFF. Written as DNA, the CDR3 is TGTGCCATCAGGGCGGAAGAATACAATGAGCAGTTCTTC.